The 11 T cell receptor beta chains given below trace back to one sample, sequenced in a study of T cell repertoires in cytomegalovirus infection. Each CDR3 protein is one row after TCRdb ran MiXCR on the reads. The data contain around 270,000 distinct CDR3 sequences, 9.1% of them singletons. Source material: PBMCs. The receptors originated from a human donor in good health (CMV status not recorded). Some clones in this sample may be carry-over from other donors' samples.

Only a few counts were recorded for this clonotype. This rearrangement joins TRBV28 to TRBJ1-1, with D unclear. The V gene's germline CDR1 is MDHEN and CDR2 SYDVKM. The CDR3 is 12 amino acids. Trimming left V 8 bases short and J 3 bases short, with 10 bases between. CDR3 amino acids: CASGERHTEAFF. The DNA of the CDR3 is TGTGCCAGCGGGGAGAGGCACACTGAAGCTTTCTTT.

The sample holds many counts of this clonotype. V is TRBV7-2 and J is TRBJ2-3, with D perhaps given as TRBD1 or TRBD2 (5 bases each). Germline V lookup: CDR1 SGHTA, CDR2 FQGNSA. Trimming removed 5 bases from V and 5 bases from J, with 14 bases in between. The CDR3 totals 14 residues. In DNA, the CDR3 is TGTGCCAGCAGCGATCGGAGGCAGGGAGATACGCAGTATTTT. Translating gives CASSDRRQGDTQYF.

This clonotype was recorded at least ten times. V and J are TRBV7-2 and TRBJ2-3; possibly TRBD1 or TRBD2 for D (5 bases each). Trimming removed 5 bases at V and 0 bases at J, with 15 bases between. In germline, CDR1 is SGHTA, CDR2 FQGNSA. The CDR3 covers 16 residues. The DNA for the CDR3 is TGTGCCAGCAGCGCTGGGACCGGCTCTAGCACAGATACGCAGTATTTT. Translation: CASSAGTGSSTDTQYF.

This clonotype appeared many times. V usage is TRBV7-8 and J usage is TRBJ2-7; 7 bases are shared with TRBD1. The CDR3 loop spans 15 amino acids. Germline lookup yields CDR1 SGHVS and CDR2 FQNEAQ. J lost 2 bases, V lost 5 bases, and 9 bases had no gene match. CDR3 sequence (DNA): TGTGCCAGCAGCCCTAGAGGGGACAGACCCTACGAGCAGTACTTC. This gives the protein CASSPRGDRPYEQYF.

This clonotype came up many times. The chain links TRBV30 to TRBJ1-1; the D is unclear. Germline CDR1 reads GTSNPN; CDR2 reads SVGIG (reference sequence). The CDR3 totals 14 residues. The ends were cut back, 8 bases at V and 0 bases at J, with 16 bases in the middle. The CDR3 reads CADRPRGMNTEAFF. The CDR3 DNA sequence: TGTGCCGACCGGCCCCGGGGAATGAACACTGAAGCTTTCTTT. The entire variable domain, with the rest obtained from reference TRBV30 and TRBJ1-1, is as follows: SQTIHQWPATLVQPVGSPLSLECTVEGTSNPNLYWYRQAAGRGLQLLFYSVGIGQISSEVPQNLSASRPQDRQFILSSKKLLLSDSGFYLCADRPRGMNTEAFFGQGTRLTVV.

This clonotype was counted at least ten times. The chain employs TRBV7-2 and TRBJ2-1; TRBD1 matches at 8 bases. The CDR3 length is 15 residues. Germline CDR1 reads SGHTA; CDR2 reads FQGNSA. Losses at the gene ends were 1 base for V and 5 bases for J; bases not matched to a gene: 4. The CDR3 DNA reads as TGTGCCAGCAGCTTAGACCGGGACAGGAACAATGAGCAGTTCTTC. Encoded protein: CASSLDRDRNNEQFF.

There are many counts of this clonotype. The chain couples TRBV7-2 to TRBJ2-5; TRBD2 agrees at 10 bases. V trimming: 1 base; J trimming: 4 bases; junction bases outside the gene matches: 21. The germline CDR1 and CDR2 sequences are SGHTA and FQGNSA. This CDR3 has 21 residues. The CDR3: CASSLVVWSGASGSPRETQYF. Here the CDR3 DNA reads TGTGCCAGCAGCTTAGTAGTATGGAGTGGTGCTAGCGGGAGCCCTAGAGAGACCCAGTACTTC.

Many counts were recorded for this clonotype. The V call is TRBV12-3 or TRBV12-4, the J call TRBJ2-5, with 9 bases identical to TRBD2. The CDR3 has 19 amino acids. V gave up 1 base and J gave up 2 bases; unmatched junction bases: 14. The DNA for the CDR3 is TGTGCCAGCAGTTTAGGATTGGCTAGCGGGAACCGAAGACAAGAGACCCAGTACTTC. This sequence encodes CASSLGLASGNRRQETQYF.

The chain carries TRBV6-2 or TRBV6-3 and TRBJ2-2; D gene ambiguous. Trimming removed 2 bases at V and 6 bases at J, with 13 bases between. The CDR3 has 15 amino acids. CDR1 and CDR2 (germline): MNHEY, SVGEGT. The CDR3 reads CASSYGNFPPGELFF. CDR3 coding DNA: TGTGCCAGCAGTTACGGGAACTTCCCCCCCGGGGAGCTGTTTTTT.

This clonotype was counted ten times or more. The chain has TRBV6-1 and TRBJ2-2; 8 positions agree with TRBD2. V lost 4 bases, J lost 4 bases, and 2 bases stayed unmatched. This CDR3 region has 14 residues. CDR1 MNHNS and CDR2 SASEGT come from the germline V gene. The CDR3, as DNA: TGTGCCAGCAGTGTGGCGGGAGGCACCGGGGAGCTGTTTTTT. Protein: CASSVAGGTGELFF.

This clonotype has a handful of counts. The CDR3, as DNA: TGTGCCAGCAGTTCCTCAGTGGTGGGACAGGGGAATGCCGGGGAGCTGTTTTTT. It encodes CASSSSVVGQGNAGELFF. The rearrangement links TRBV6-2 or TRBV6-3 to TRBJ2-2, with TRBD1 matching 10 bases. V lost 4 bases, J lost 6 bases, and 14 bases stayed unmatched. The V gene's germline CDR1 is MNHEY and CDR2 SVGEGT. CDR3 length: 18 residues.